The 10 T cell receptor beta chains below all came from one sample that was sequenced in a study of OX40 agonist ivuxolimab in advanced cancers. The data were produced by immunoSEQ multiplex PCR, yet TCRdb's version contains in-frame clones alone and is incomplete. The data contain 18,000 or so clones, 75% to 90% of them singletons. Here the sequenced sample was CD4+ or CD8+ T cells sorted from blood, taken in a trial of the OX40 agonist ivuxolimab. These receptors came from an adult with an advanced solid tumor such as melanoma, head and neck, liver or kidney cancer.

The rearrangement uses TRBV11-2 and TRBJ2-1; tentatively, D is TRBD1 or TRBD2 (5 bases each). CDR3 length: 16 amino acids. Germline V gives CDR1 SGHAT, CDR2 FQNNGV. Trimming removed 4 bases at V and 2 bases at J, with 15 bases between. CDR3 in DNA: TGTGCCAGCAGCTCGAGGGTGGGGGAGCCCTACAATGAGCAGTTCTTC. Its translation is CASSSRVGEPYNEQFF.

The chain employs TRBV27 and TRBJ1-5; D gene ambiguous. CDR1 MNHEY and CDR2 SMNVEV come from the germline V gene (reference sequence). V was pared by 8 bases and J by 3 bases, with 8 bases between. This CDR3 region has 12 residues. This CDR3 is CASSKANQPQHF. In DNA form, the CDR3 reads TGTGCCAGCTCTAAGGCCAATCAGCCCCAGCATTTT.

The gene calls are TRBV7-8 and TRBJ1-5, with 10 bases lining up with TRBD1. CDR3 length: 15 amino acids. V trimming: 4 bases; J trimming: 9 bases; junction bases outside the gene matches: 9. The germline CDR1 and CDR2 sequences are SGHVS and FQNEAQ. In DNA form, the CDR3 reads TGTGCCAGCAGCTCGGGACAGGGGCCTTCTTGGCCCCAGCATTTT. This encodes CASSSGQGPSWPQHF.

For the CDR3, the DNA is TGTGCCAGCAGCCGGGACAGAGGGAGCACTGAAGCTTTCTTT. Translating gives CASSRDRGSTEAFF. The V and J genes are TRBV4-2 and TRBJ1-1, with 7 bases identical to TRBD1. The V gene end was trimmed by 4 bases and the J gene end by 4 bases; junction bases not matched to a gene: 6. Germline CDR1 LGHNA, CDR2 YNFKEQ. The CDR3 totals 14 residues.

This clone showed up just a few times. The chain uses TRBV2 and TRBJ1-2; no firm D call. CDR3 length: 11 amino acids. V shed 3 bases and J shed 4 bases, with 3 bases lying between them. Germline V gene lookup returns CDR1 SNHLY and CDR2 FYNNEI. The CDR3 coding sequence is TGTGCCAGCAGTGAGGGCTATGGCTACACCTTC. Its protein product is CASSEGYGYTF.

This clone has just one count. V gene TRBV7-9 combines with J gene TRBJ2-4, with D hard to call. The germline gives CDR1 SEHNR, CDR2 FQNEAQ (reference sequence). V was cut by 1 base and J by 0 bases, with 10 bases left in between. This CDR3 contains 16 residues. The CDR3 DNA sequence: TGTGCCAGCAGCTTAGAGGCACAGTTAGCCAAAAACATTCAGTACTTC. Its translation: CASSLEAQLAKNIQYF.

The gene calls are TRBV29-1 and TRBJ2-7, with D possibly TRBD1 on 5 matching bases. CDR3 length equals 15 residues. V lost 2 bases and J 2 bases, leaving 16 bases between the germline ends. CDR1 and CDR2 (germline): SQVTM, ANQGSEA. The CDR3 DNA reads as TGCAGCGTTGAACTGGTGGGGCGCGGTCCCTACGAGCAGTACTTC. Protein: CSVELVGRGPYEQYF.

V gene TRBV5-4 combines with J gene TRBJ2-1, with TRBD2 matching over 12 bases. The CDR3 is 16 residues long. After removal of 2 bases from V and 5 bases from J, the junction contained 5 bases not matched to a gene. The germline CDR1 and CDR2 sequences are SGHNT and YYREEE (reference sequence). The CDR3: CASSFSRLAGDNEQFF. The CDR3 coding sequence is TGTGCCAGCAGCTTCTCCCGACTAGCGGGAGACAATGAGCAGTTCTTC.

The V call is TRBV9, the J call TRBJ2-7; 11 nucleotides match TRBD1. The CDR3 loop spans 15 amino acids. CDR1 and CDR2 from the germline V gene are SGDLS and YYNGEE. V gave up 1 base and J gave up 6 bases; unmatched junction bases: 6. This chain's CDR3 is CASSVRDRGFLEQYF. The CDR3 DNA reads as TGTGCCAGCAGCGTAAGGGACAGGGGGTTTCTCGAGCAGTACTTC.

This clone occurred once. The V call is TRBV9, the J call TRBJ2-1; 8 positions match TRBD1. CDR1 and CDR2 (germline): SGDLS, YYNGEE. There are 16 residues in the CDR3. J lost 3 bases, V lost 3 bases, and 8 bases had no gene match. CDR3 bases: TGTGCCAGCAGCGGGGGACAGGCTTCCTTCTACAATGAGCAGTTCTTC. Protein: CASSGGQASFYNEQFF.